This entry lists 30 T cell receptor beta chains sequenced from one sample in a study of blood T cell repertoires in COVID-19. Generated by immunoSEQ multiplex PCR, the TCRdb table keeps only in-frame clones and is missing some. The sample has 35,000 to 45,000 clones, 87% seen once. The sequenced sample consisted of peripheral blood. The receptor source for this set is a man in his 60s with acute or convalescent COVID-19.

The chain couples TRBV20-1 to TRBJ1-1; D is uncertain. Trimming stripped 4 bases from V and 6 bases from J, with 6 bases between. The germline gives CDR1 DFQATT, CDR2 SNEGSKA (reference sequence). The CDR3 consists of 10 residues. CDR3 DNA sequence: TGCAGTGCTAACTCTCCTGAAGCTTTCTTT. Residues: CSANSPEAFF.

The CDR3 loop reads CASALAGGPLVEETQYF. CDR3 coding DNA: TGTGCCAGCGCCCTCGCGGGAGGGCCCTTGGTTGAAGAGACCCAGTACTTC. The chain is built from TRBV27 and TRBJ2-5; 9 positions agree with TRBD2. This CDR3 has 17 amino acids. Germline V gene sequence: CDR1 MNHEY, CDR2 SMNVEV (reference sequence). The J segment lost 3 bases and the V segment lost 8 bases, leaving 16 bases of the junction unmatched.

V is TRBV5-4 and J is TRBJ2-6; the D gene is possibly TRBD1 (5 bases). Germline V CDR1 and CDR2: SGHNT, YYREEE (reference sequence). The V gene lost 2 bases and the J gene lost 0 bases, with 6 bases spanning the gap. The CDR3 is 15 residues long. The CDR3 bases are TGTGCCAGCAGCTTTCAGGGCTCTGGGGCCAACGTCCTGACTTTC. Encoded protein: CASSFQGSGANVLTF.

The chain joins TRBV18 to TRBJ1-1; 7 nucleotides line up with TRBD1. Losses at the gene ends were 8 bases for V and 1 base for J; bases not matched to a gene: 7. This CDR3 comprises 14 residues. Germline V gives CDR1 KGHSH, CDR2 LQKENI. Here the CDR3 reads CASDTGVGNTEAFF. CDR3 DNA: TGTGCCAGCGACACAGGGGTCGGGAACACTGAAGCTTTCTTT.

The rearrangement joins TRBV2 to TRBJ2-1, with D perhaps TRBD1 (5 bases). The CDR3 has 13 residues. CDR1 and CDR2 from the germline V gene are SNHLY and FYNNEI. Trimming took off 2 bases at V and 6 bases at J, with 8 bases between the two ends. The CDR3 DNA sequence: TGTGCCAGCAGTGAAAGACAGTTCAATGAGCAGTTCTTC. Residues: CASSERQFNEQFF.

DNA of the CDR3: TGTGCCAGCAGCTCCGGCGGGAGGACGAACACCGGGGAGCTGTTTTTT. It translates to CASSSGGRTNTGELFF. The chain couples TRBV5-4 to TRBJ2-2; 8 nucleotides align to TRBD2. The junction had 4 bases not matched to a gene; V was cut back by 3 bases and J by 0 bases. Looked up from germline, CDR1 is SGHNT and CDR2 is YYREEE (reference sequence). The CDR3 totals 16 residues.

In this sample, this clone is medium-sized. The V and J genes are TRBV6-2 or TRBV6-3 and TRBJ2-5, with 13 bases aligning to TRBD2. With V trimmed by 4 bases and J by 5 bases, 4 bases remained unmatched. The germline gives CDR1 MNHEY, CDR2 SVGEGT. The CDR3 extends over 15 amino acids. The CDR3 nucleotides are TGTGCCAGCAGTTTCCCACTAGCGGGAGGGGAGACCCAGTACTTC. Protein product: CASSFPLAGGETQYF.

The V call is TRBV11-2, the J call TRBJ2-1; D possibly corresponds to TRBD2 (7 bases). V was cut by 2 bases and J by 4 bases, with 12 bases left in between. Germline CDR1 and CDR2: SGHAT and FQNNGV. CDR3 size: 15 residues. CDR3: CASSLRGAIYNEQFF. CDR3 bases: TGTGCCAGCAGCTTACGGGGGGCTATATACAATGAGCAGTTCTTC.

By share of the sample, this clone is hyperexpanded (1% or more). This sequence joins TRBV7-9 and TRBJ2-7; the D gene is possibly TRBD1 (6 bases). The CDR3 consists of 14 residues. Germline V gene data show CDR1 as SEHNR and CDR2 as FQNEAQ (reference sequence). Trimming removed 5 bases at V and 0 bases at J, with 11 bases between. CDR3 sequence (DNA): TGTGCCAGCAGCCCCCCGACAGGCTCCTACGAGCAGTACTTC. It encodes CASSPPTGSYEQYF.

The V call is TRBV5-1, the J call TRBJ2-7, with D possibly matching TRBD1 (5 bases). The CDR3 is 16 amino acids. V was cut by 4 bases and J by 2 bases, with 19 bases left in between. Germline V lookup: CDR1 SGHRS, CDR2 YFSETQ. CDR3 loop: CASSPQGIQGTYEQYF. The CDR3, as DNA: TGCGCCAGCAGCCCCCAAGGTATTCAGGGAACCTACGAGCAGTACTTC.

The J gene is TRBJ2-3, the V gene TRBV4-3; D is undetermined. V was trimmed by 0 bases and J by 10 bases, leaving 11 bases between them. This CDR3 contains 13 residues. The germline gives CDR1 LGHNA, CDR2 YSLEER. This CDR3 is CASSQDRTYPQYF. CDR3 sequence (DNA): TGCGCCAGCAGCCAAGACCGTACTTATCCGCAGTATTTT.

This clone was detected once. The chain joins TRBV11-2 to TRBJ2-5; 8 nucleotides align to TRBD2. This CDR3 is built from 14 residues. Germline V CDR1 and CDR2: SGHAT, FQNNGV. The J segment lost 7 bases and the V segment lost 4 bases, leaving 8 bases of the junction unmatched. In DNA, the CDR3 is TGTGCCAGCAGCTCCTTCGGGGGACTAGGGACCCAGTACTTC. Translation: CASSSFGGLGTQYF.

The chain joins TRBV24-1 to TRBJ2-1; TRBD1 matches 8 bases. The CDR3 sequence is 16 residues long. Germline V gives CDR1 KGHDR, CDR2 SFDVKD. Unmatched junction bases numbered 4, after V lost 3 bases and J lost 1 base. The DNA of the CDR3 is TGTGCCACCAGTGATCCAGGGGGCAGGTCCTACAATGAGCAGTTCTTC. Translating it yields CATSDPGGRSYNEQFF.

This chain links TRBV21-1 with TRBJ2-3; the D call of TRBD1 is as the table states it, not checked on the DNA. TRBV21-1 is listed as a pseudogene. The CDR3 covers 9 residues. CDR3 nucleotide sequence: TGTGCCAGCAGCAAAGTGGGCCCATTT. Its translation: CASSKVGPF.

The rearrangement joins TRBV3-1 (or the pseudogene TRBV3-2) to TRBJ1-5, with 9 nucleotides matching TRBD1. The germline V gene has CDR1 LGHDT and CDR2 YNNKEL (reference sequence). V shed 1 base and J 4 bases; nucleotides not matched to a gene: 5. This CDR3 region has 16 residues. CDR3 in amino acids: CASSQGRGQGNQPQHF. The CDR3 DNA follows: TGTGCCAGCAGCCAAGGGAGGGGACAGGGTAATCAGCCCCAGCATTTT.

This clone appeared a few times. The chain couples TRBV3-1 (or the pseudogene TRBV3-2) to TRBJ2-3, with D possibly TRBD1 on 5 matching bases. The germline gives CDR1 LGHDT, CDR2 YNNKEL (reference sequence). The CDR3 extends over 15 amino acids. The V end was cut by 3 bases, the J end by 2 bases, with 12 bases between. CDR3 region: CASSQLGVDTDTQYF. The CDR3 coding sequence is TGTGCCAGCAGCCAGCTAGGGGTGGACACAGATACGCAGTATTTT.

V is TRBV20-1 and J is TRBJ1-1; TRBD1 aligns across 7 bases. Trimming at V came to 3 bases and at J to 0 bases, leaving 10 bases not matched to a gene. The germline gives CDR1 DFQATT, CDR2 SNEGSKA (reference sequence). The length of the CDR3 is 16 residues. The CDR3 region is CSASPRQGPMNTEAFF. In DNA, the CDR3 is TGCAGTGCTAGTCCGAGACAGGGACCCATGAACACTGAAGCTTTCTTT.

The chain recombines TRBV9 with TRBJ2-7; 11 bases map to TRBD2. The V gene's germline CDR1 is SGDLS and CDR2 YYNGEE. The CDR3 sequence is 17 residues long. With 6 bases clipped from V and 1 base from J, the junction kept 12 bases outside the gene matches. The CDR3 sequence is CASTGRSSGRRSYEQYF. CDR3 nucleotide sequence: TGTGCCAGCACCGGACGGTCTAGCGGGAGGAGGTCCTACGAGCAGTACTTC.

DNA of the CDR3: TGTGCCAGCAGCTTTCCCGGACTAGCGGGAGGAGATACGCAGTATTTT. Translating it yields CASSFPGLAGGDTQYF. The gene calls are TRBV5-4 and TRBJ2-3, with 14 bases identical to TRBD2. V shed 2 bases and J 5 bases; nucleotides not matched to a gene: 4. The CDR3 is made up of 16 amino acids. CDR1 SGHNT and CDR2 YYREEE come from the germline V gene (reference sequence).

The count of this clone is one. This chain joins TRBV6-5 and TRBJ2-5, with a tentative D call TRBD2 (6 bases). V was trimmed by 6 bases and J by 5 bases, leaving 10 bases between them. Germline-derived CDR1 and CDR2 are MNHEY and SVGAGI. CDR3 length: 12 amino acids. The CDR3 loop reads CASRKEGETQYF. DNA for the CDR3: TGTGCCAGCAGAAAGGAGGGCGAGACCCAGTACTTC.

This clone has a single count. The chain links TRBV4-1 to TRBJ2-7; perhaps TRBD1 as D (5 bases). Germline loops: CDR1 MGHRA, CDR2 YSYEKL. The CDR3 runs to 12 residues. Trimming removed 5 bases at V and 7 bases at J, with 12 bases between. DNA of the CDR3: TGCGCCAGCAGCAATGCTTGGACAGAGCAGTACTTC. It yields the protein CASSNAWTEQYF.

This clone is categorized as medium-sized. The CDR3 DNA sequence: TGTGCCAGCAGTTTAGTCATAGGGGCCGGGGAGCTGTTTTTT. It specifies CASSLVIGAGELFF. This chain links TRBV27 with TRBJ2-2; D possibly corresponds to TRBD1 (5 bases). CDR1 and CDR2 from the germline V gene are MNHEY and SMNVEV (reference sequence). V was pared by 2 bases and J by 6 bases, with 10 bases between. This CDR3 has 14 residues.

The chain uses TRBV6-2 or TRBV6-3 and TRBJ1-5; 7 bases are a match to TRBD1. The CDR3 covers 17 residues. The junction had 11 bases not matched to a gene; V was cut back by 4 bases and J by 2 bases. Per germline, CDR1 MNHEY and CDR2 SVGEGT. The CDR3: CASSSVRGTEGNQPQHF. The DNA for the CDR3 is TGTGCCAGCAGTTCCGTCAGGGGGACGGAGGGCAATCAGCCCCAGCATTTT.

This chain uses TRBV24-1 with TRBJ2-5; 8 bases are shared with TRBD2. Germline V gene lookup returns CDR1 KGHDR and CDR2 SFDVKD. The CDR3 is made up of 14 amino acids. After removal of 10 bases from V and 4 bases from J, the junction contained 10 bases not matched to a gene. CDR3 amino acids: CATRAGGRGETQYF. The CDR3 DNA reads TGTGCCACTCGGGCGGGGGGCAGGGGAGAGACCCAGTACTTC.

The J gene is TRBJ2-7, the V gene TRBV9, with 9 bases aligning to TRBD1. In germline, CDR1 is SGDLS, CDR2 YYNGEE. The CDR3 extends over 15 amino acids. Trimming removed 5 bases from V and 2 bases from J; junction bases left unmatched: 8. The chain's CDR3 is CASSQQGQGTYEQYF. CDR3 bases: TGTGCCAGCAGTCAACAAGGACAGGGGACCTACGAGCAGTACTTC.

This clone has just a few counts. The chain uses TRBV9 and TRBJ2-2; 7 nucleotides line up with TRBD2. Trimming removed 1 base from V and 3 bases from J; junction bases left unmatched: 6. This CDR3 has 16 amino acids. The germline V gene has CDR1 SGDLS and CDR2 YYNGEE. DNA for the CDR3: TGTGCCAGCAGCGTACGGGGGAGGGCAGACACCGGGGAGCTGTTTTTT. Translation: CASSVRGRADTGELFF.

The chain carries TRBV15 and TRBJ1-4; 8 positions match TRBD1. From germline, CDR1 is LNHNV and CDR2 YYDKDF (reference sequence). CDR3 length: 19 residues. V was pared by 0 bases and J by 2 bases, with 11 bases of the junction left unmatched. The CDR3 here is CATSRDLVTGDLTNEKLFF. The CDR3 region has the DNA TGTGCCACCAGCAGAGATCTCGTGACAGGGGATTTGACTAATGAAAAACTGTTTTTT.

The chain has TRBV5-1 and TRBJ2-4; D perhaps matches TRBD2 (6 bases). The CDR3 extends over 13 amino acids. Trimming removed 0 bases from V and 8 bases from J, with 9 bases in between. Germline lookup yields CDR1 SGHRS and CDR2 YFSETQ. The CDR3 is CASSLVGEDIQYF. The CDR3 coding sequence is TGCGCCAGCAGCTTGGTGGGGGAGGACATTCAGTACTTC.

This chain uses TRBV4-3 with TRBJ1-1; D not resolved. The CDR3 runs to 15 residues. Trimming took off 0 bases at V and 4 bases at J, with 12 bases between the two ends. Germline V gene data show CDR1 as LGHNA and CDR2 as YSLEER. The CDR3 DNA is TGCGCCAGCAGCCAAGAAGGCGGGGTTGGCACTGAAGCTTTCTTT. Its protein product is CASSQEGGVGTEAFF.

The V call is TRBV7-9, the J call TRBJ1-6, with a weak D call TRBD1 (5 bases). CDR1 is SEHNR, CDR2 FQNEAQ, per germline (reference sequence). The CDR3 is 15 amino acids. Trimming stripped 2 bases from V and 10 bases from J, with 15 bases between. CDR3 amino acids: CASSLPTGFGSPLHF. In DNA, the CDR3 is TGTGCCAGCAGCTTACCCACAGGATTCGGGTCACCCCTCCACTTT. The full variable domain, in which reference TRBV7-9 and TRBJ1-6 provide the parts outside the CDR3, is DTGVSQNPRHKITKRGQNVTFRCDPISEHNRLYWYRQTLGQGPEFLTYFQNEAQLEKSRLLSDRFSAERPKGSFSTLEIQRTEQGDSAMYLCASSLPTGFGSPLHFGNGTRLTVT.